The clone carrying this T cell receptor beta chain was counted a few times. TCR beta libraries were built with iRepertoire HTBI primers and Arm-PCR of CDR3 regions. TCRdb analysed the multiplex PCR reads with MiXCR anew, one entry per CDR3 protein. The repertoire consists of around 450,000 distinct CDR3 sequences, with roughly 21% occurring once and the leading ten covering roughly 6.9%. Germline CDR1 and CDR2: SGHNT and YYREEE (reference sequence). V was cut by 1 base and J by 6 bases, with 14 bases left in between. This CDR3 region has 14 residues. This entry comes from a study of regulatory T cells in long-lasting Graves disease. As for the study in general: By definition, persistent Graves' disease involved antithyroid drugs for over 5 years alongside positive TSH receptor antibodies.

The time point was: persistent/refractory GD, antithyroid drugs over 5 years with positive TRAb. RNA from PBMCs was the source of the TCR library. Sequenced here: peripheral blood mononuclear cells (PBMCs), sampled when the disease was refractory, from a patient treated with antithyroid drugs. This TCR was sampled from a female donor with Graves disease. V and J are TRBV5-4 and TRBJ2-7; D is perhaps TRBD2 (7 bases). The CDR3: CASSLRGGGGEQYF. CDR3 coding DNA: TGTGCCAGCAGCTTGAGAGGGGGGGGTGGCGAGCAGTACTTC.